This T cell receptor beta chain was captured by sequencing in a study of T cells in Graves' hyperthyroidism and ophthalmopathy. Trimming took off 7 bases at V and 4 bases at J, with 10 bases between the two ends. Germline assignment: CDR1 SNHLY and CDR2 FYNNEI. The CDR3 spans 13 residues. From RNA transcripts, TCR beta CDR3 regions were amplified. With the HTBI primer set, the TCR CDR3 went through a first round of RT-PCR. Using its own MiXCR run on the multiplex PCR reads, TCRdb lists one record per CDR3 protein. The repertoire holds under 350,000 distinct CDR3 sequences, roughly 15% seen once, with 34% in the top ten. The sample holds many counts of this clonotype.

The source material was blood. The chain uses TRBV2 and TRBJ1-4; no clear D. The clonotype was recovered from a woman in her 40s with Graves' ophthalmopathy. The DNA for the CDR3 is TGTGCCAGCAACGGGGAATTTAATGAAAAACTGTTTTTT. Amino acids: CASNGEFNEKLFF.